This TCR beta chain was sequenced for a study of T cell responses to AZD1222 COVID-19 vaccine. V was shortened by 5 bases and J by 1 base, with 11 bases between the two germline ends. This CDR3 spans 14 amino acids. Germline lookup yields CDR1 SEHNR and CDR2 FQNEAQ (reference sequence). Study observations and caveats: White British donors predominated, females outnumbered males, and clonal diversity was possibly underestimated.

Of note for this clone: As yet, its antigen is unknown.

Libraries were prepared by immunoSEQ multiplex PCR; TCRdb keeps only in-frame clonotypes and omits some of them. The profile covers about 100,000 clones, with around 87% appearing a single time and about 9.4% taken by the ten largest. Pooled together were second doses at about 4 or about 12 weeks. The TCR comes from an adult who received the AZD1222 COVID-19 vaccine. The chain combines TRBV7-9 with TRBJ1-1; D may be TRBD1 (5 bases). The sample in question was peripheral blood, obtained 28 days after the second AZD1222 dose. CDR3 protein: CASSPLTGNTEAFF. The CDR3 DNA reads TGTGCCAGCAGCCCACTCACAGGGAACACTGAAGCTTTCTTT.